The 18 T cell receptor beta chains below were found in one sample sequenced in a study of cytomegalovirus exposure and HLA in healthy donors. The protocol was immunoSEQ multiplex PCR, while the TCRdb copy is restricted to in-frame clones and leaves out a portion. Of approximately 82,000 clones listed, roughly 94% were seen once; the top ten hold roughly 0.75%. The specimen was PBMCs. These receptors all come from a woman under 30 in good health and CMV-seronegative.

This chain uses TRBV28 with TRBJ1-5, with a weak D call TRBD1 (5 bases). From germline, CDR1 is MDHEN and CDR2 SYDVKM. V lost 6 bases and J lost 2, with 14 bases in between. The CDR3 spans 15 residues. CDR3 sequence: CASSPGGTGNQPQHF. CDR3 bases: TGTGCCAGCAGCCCGGGGGGGACCGGCAATCAGCCCCAGCATTTT.

The chain recombines TRBV5-4 with TRBJ2-7; a possible D gene is TRBD2 (7 bases). The CDR3 runs to 15 residues. Germline V gene data show CDR1 as SGHNT and CDR2 as YYREEE (reference sequence). V lost 4 bases, J lost 3 bases, and 17 bases lay in between. CDR3 coding DNA: TGTGCCAGCAGCCCGTCGGGGGGCGCGAACTACGAGCAGTACTTC. Its translation: CASSPSGGANYEQYF.

The J gene is TRBJ2-7, the V gene TRBV13, with a weak D call TRBD1 (6 bases). The CDR3 is 14 residues long. The V end was cut by 6 bases, the J end by 0 bases, with 12 bases between. From germline, CDR1 is PRHDT and CDR2 FYEKMQ (reference sequence). The CDR3 reads CASRSGTNSYEQYF. CDR3 nucleotide sequence: TGTGCCAGCAGATCCGGGACAAACTCCTACGAGCAGTACTTC.

The CDR3 loop is CASSLSGGPYEQYF. CDR3 sequence (DNA): TGCGCCAGCAGCTTAAGCGGGGGACCTTACGAGCAGTACTTC. The chain carries TRBV5-1 and TRBJ2-7; 8 bases align to TRBD2. The V gene end was trimmed by 2 bases and the J gene end by 4 bases; junction bases not matched to a gene: 5. The CDR3 length is 14 residues. Germline V CDR1 and CDR2: SGHRS, YFSETQ.

The chain carries TRBV7-9 and TRBJ1-1, with D perhaps TRBD1 (5 bases). Trimming cost V 1 base and J 3 bases, with 12 bases left between them. CDR3 size: 15 residues. Germline V CDR1 and CDR2: SEHNR, FQNEAQ (reference sequence). This CDR3 reads CASSLGFGTYTEAFF. The CDR3 nucleotides read TGTGCCAGCAGCTTAGGCTTCGGGACTTACACTGAAGCTTTCTTT.

A single count supports this clone. The rearrangement uses TRBV14 and TRBJ2-7; tentative D call: TRBD2 (7 bases). Germline V CDR1 and CDR2: SGHDN, FVKESK. The V end lost 0 bases, the J end lost 3 bases, and 18 bases lay between the germline ends. CDR3 size: 17 residues. The chain's CDR3 is CASSQEPPQGRGYEQYF. CDR3 nucleotides: TGTGCCAGCAGCCAAGAGCCCCCCCAGGGGAGGGGCTACGAGCAGTACTTC. The full variable domain, in which reference TRBV14 and TRBJ2-7 provide the parts outside the CDR3, is EAGVTQFPSHSVIEKGQTVTLRCDPISGHDNLYWYRRVMGKEIKFLLHFVKESKQDESGMPNNRFLAERTGGTYSTLKVQPAELEDSGVYFCASSQEPPQGRGYEQYFGPGTRLTVT.

The V gene is TRBV28, the J gene TRBJ1-4; 9 positions match TRBD1. In germline, CDR1 is MDHEN, CDR2 SYDVKM. This CDR3 is built from 14 residues. The trim removed 6 bases at V and 5 bases at J, leaving 4 bases unmatched. The CDR3 nucleotides read TGTGCCAGCAGCCCAGGACAGGGGAATGAAAAACTGTTTTTT. Its translation is CASSPGQGNEKLFF.

This chain connects TRBV7-6 to TRBJ2-2, with 8 bases matching TRBD1. The CDR3 spans 14 residues. Germline loops: CDR1 SGHVS, CDR2 FNYEAQ. The V gene end was trimmed by 5 bases and the J gene end by 4 bases; junction bases not matched to a gene: 3. The CDR3 reads CASSKDRVTGELFF. In DNA, the CDR3 is TGTGCCAGCAGCAAGGACAGGGTCACCGGGGAGCTGTTTTTT. Variable domain in full (rest from reference TRBV7-6 and TRBJ2-2): GAGVSQSPRYKVTKRGQDVALRCDPISGHVSLYWYRQALGQGPEFLTYFNYEAQQDKSGLPNDRFSAERPEGSISTLTIQRTEQRDSAMYRCASSKDRVTGELFFGEGSRLTVL.

This chain uses TRBV9 with TRBJ2-3, with 10 bases matching TRBD2. With V trimmed by 5 bases and J by 4 bases, 7 bases remained unmatched. CDR1 is SGDLS, CDR2 YYNGEE, per germline. The CDR3 runs to 15 residues. The CDR3 coding sequence is TGTGCCAGCAGTGCCTCTAGCGGGGGTTCAGATACGCAGTATTTT. Its translation is CASSASSGGSDTQYF.

This chain joins TRBV10-3 and TRBJ2-5; 8 bases match TRBD1. Germline assignment: CDR1 ENHRY and CDR2 SYGVKD. This CDR3 comprises 14 residues. V dropped 6 bases and J dropped 2; count of bases not matched to a gene: 5. This CDR3 reads CAIRTGVGQETQYF. CDR3 sequence (DNA): TGTGCCATCAGGACAGGGGTTGGGCAAGAGACCCAGTACTTC.

V is TRBV7-2 and J is TRBJ2-7; D gene uncertain. The CDR3 is 13 amino acids. V was shortened by 3 bases and J by 3 bases, with 9 bases between the two germline ends. Germline CDR1 SGHTA, CDR2 FQGNSA. CDR3 in amino acids: CASSFNPSYEQYF. DNA of the CDR3: TGTGCCAGCAGCTTTAACCCCAGCTACGAGCAGTACTTC.

This clone appeared once. The chain links TRBV29-1 to TRBJ2-3, with 12 bases that match TRBD2. The germline gives CDR1 SQVTM, CDR2 ANQGSEA. This CDR3 region has 16 residues. V dropped 4 bases and J dropped 5; count of bases not matched to a gene: 10. CDR3 DNA: TGCAGCGTTGGGCTAGCGGGGGGGCTAAGGAAAGATACGCAGTATTTT. It encodes CSVGLAGGLRKDTQYF.

V usage is TRBV2 and J usage is TRBJ1-6; possibly TRBD1 for D (6 bases). Per germline, CDR1 SNHLY and CDR2 FYNNEI. This CDR3 is 14 amino acids long. The V gene lost 2 bases and the J gene lost 7 bases, with 9 bases spanning the gap. CDR3 bases: TGTGCCAGCAGTGAACAGGGGTGGAATTCACCCCTCCACTTT. This gives the protein CASSEQGWNSPLHF. Full variable domain (outside the CDR3, taken from reference TRBV2 and TRBJ1-6): EPEVTQTPSHQVTQMGQEVILRCVPISNHLYFYWYRQILGQKVEFLVSFYNNEISEKSEIFDDQFSVERPDGSNFTLKIRSTKLEDSAMYFCASSEQGWNSPLHFGNGTRLTVT.

This clone was picked up one time. The CDR3 reads CASSSLRDRYNEQFF. DNA of the CDR3: TGTGCCAGCAGCAGCCTCCGGGACAGATACAATGAGCAGTTCTTC. The rearrangement links TRBV7-9 to TRBJ2-1, with 7 bases matching TRBD1. The CDR3 is made up of 15 amino acids. Trimming at V came to 5 bases and at J to 4 bases, leaving 8 bases not matched to a gene. Germline V gene lookup returns CDR1 SEHNR and CDR2 FQNEAQ (reference sequence). Variable domain in full (rest from reference TRBV7-9 and TRBJ2-1): DTGVSQNPRHKITKRGQNVTFRCDPISEHNRLYWYRQTLGQGPEFLTYFQNEAQLEKSRLLSDRFSAERPKGSFSTLEIQRTEQGDSAMYLCASSSLRDRYNEQFFGPGTRLTVL.

This chain uses TRBV10-2 with TRBJ1-1; D remains unclear. In germline, CDR1 is WSHSY, CDR2 SAAADI. The CDR3 totals 15 residues. The V and J ends lost 2 bases and 2 bases respectively, with 12 bases between them. The CDR3: CASSENGRHNTEAFF. In DNA form, the CDR3 reads TGCGCCAGCAGTGAGAACGGCAGACACAACACTGAAGCTTTCTTT.

This chain uses TRBV7-9 with TRBJ2-5; maybe TRBD1 (6 bases). The germline V gene has CDR1 SEHNR and CDR2 FQNEAQ (reference sequence). CDR3 size: 15 residues. V gave up 7 bases and J gave up 5 bases, with 20 bases separating them. In DNA, the CDR3 is TGTGCCAGCACCCCGAGGGGGACCCCCGAGGAGACCCAGTACTTC. This codes for CASTPRGTPEETQYF. The full variable domain, its missing parts supplied by reference TRBV7-9 and TRBJ2-5, is DTGVSQNPRHKITKRGQNVTFRCDPISEHNRLYWYRQTLGQGPEFLTYFQNEAQLEKSRLLSDRFSAERPKGSFSTLEIQRTEQGDSAMYLCASTPRGTPEETQYFGPGTRLLVL.

The chain has TRBV5-1 and TRBJ1-6; 7 positions agree with TRBD1. Per the germline V gene, CDR1 is SGHRS and CDR2 is YFSETQ. The V and J ends lost 4 bases and 9 bases, in that order; junction bases with no gene match: 7. The CDR3 is made up of 14 amino acids. The CDR3 here is CASSAGQAGSPLHF. The CDR3 nucleotides read TGCGCCAGCAGCGCCGGACAGGCTGGTTCACCCCTCCACTTT.

The V and J genes are TRBV5-1 and TRBJ2-7; TRBD2 agrees at 7 bases. Germline V gene data show CDR1 as SGHRS and CDR2 as YFSETQ. The CDR3 sequence is 15 residues long. Trimming at V came to 2 bases and at J to 0 bases, leaving 5 bases not matched to a gene. The CDR3 region is CASSFGEGRSYEQYF. Here the CDR3 DNA reads TGCGCCAGCAGCTTCGGGGAGGGCCGCTCCTACGAGCAGTACTTC. The full variable domain, completed using reference TRBV5-1 and TRBJ2-7, is KAGVTQTPRYLIKTRGQQVTLSCSPISGHRSVSWYQQTPGQGLQFLFEYFSETQRNKGNFPGRFSGRQFSNSRSEMNVSTLELGDSALYLCASSFGEGRSYEQYFGPGTRLTVT.